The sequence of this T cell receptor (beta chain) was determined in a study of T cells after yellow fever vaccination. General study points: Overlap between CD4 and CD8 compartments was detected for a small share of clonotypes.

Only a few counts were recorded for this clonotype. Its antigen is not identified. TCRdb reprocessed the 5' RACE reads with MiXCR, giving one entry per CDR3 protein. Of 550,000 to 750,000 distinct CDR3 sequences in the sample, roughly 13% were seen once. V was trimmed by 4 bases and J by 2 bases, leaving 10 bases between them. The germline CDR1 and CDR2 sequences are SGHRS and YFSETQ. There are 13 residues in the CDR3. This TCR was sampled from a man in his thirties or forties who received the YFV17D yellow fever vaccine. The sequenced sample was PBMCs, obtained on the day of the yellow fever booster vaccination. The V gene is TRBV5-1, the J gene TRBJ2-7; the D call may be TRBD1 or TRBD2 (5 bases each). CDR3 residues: CASSETGPYEQYF. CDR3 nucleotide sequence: TGCGCCAGCAGCGAGACGGGGCCCTACGAGCAGTACTTC.